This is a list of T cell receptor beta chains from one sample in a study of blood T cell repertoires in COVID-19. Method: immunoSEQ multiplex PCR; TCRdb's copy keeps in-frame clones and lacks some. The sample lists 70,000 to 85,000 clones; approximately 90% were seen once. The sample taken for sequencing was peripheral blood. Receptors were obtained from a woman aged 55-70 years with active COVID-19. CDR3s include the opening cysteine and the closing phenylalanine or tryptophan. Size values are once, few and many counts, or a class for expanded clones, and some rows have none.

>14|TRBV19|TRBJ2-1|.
CASHETGLSNEQFF
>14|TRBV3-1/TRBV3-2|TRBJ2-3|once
CASSHGTKSRGQYF
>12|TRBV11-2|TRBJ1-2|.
CASSLEGHGYTF
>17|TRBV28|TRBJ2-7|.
CASSPNQLAGRGYEQYF
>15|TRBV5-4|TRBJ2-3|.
CASSLGKGGPDTQYF
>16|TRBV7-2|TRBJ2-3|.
CASSLAQGASTDTQYF
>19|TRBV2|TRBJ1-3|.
CASSSEALPEIRGGNTIYF
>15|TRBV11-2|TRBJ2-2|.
CASTKGLRNTGELFF
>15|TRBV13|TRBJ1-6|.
CASSLSAGQFSPLHF
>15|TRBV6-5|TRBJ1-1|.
CASRPRDTTGGEAFF
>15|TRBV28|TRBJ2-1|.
CASSLYPPGYNEQFF
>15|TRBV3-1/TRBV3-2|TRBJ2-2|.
CASSQSRTVPGELFF
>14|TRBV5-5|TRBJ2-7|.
CASSLPGMNYEQYF
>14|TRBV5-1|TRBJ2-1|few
CASSLPGSGNEQFF
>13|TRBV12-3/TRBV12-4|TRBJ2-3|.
CASSSPNQDTQYF
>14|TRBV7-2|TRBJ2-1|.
CASSLGGPYNEQFF
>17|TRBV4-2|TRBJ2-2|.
CASSPFLDRANTGELFF
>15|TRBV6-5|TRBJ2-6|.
CASNRQASGANVLTF
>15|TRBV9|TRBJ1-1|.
CASSGQGRMNTEAFF
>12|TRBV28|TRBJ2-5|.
CASSHNKETQYF
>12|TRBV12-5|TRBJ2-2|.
CASGLNGGELFF
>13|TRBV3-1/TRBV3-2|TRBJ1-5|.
CASSQVLNQPQHF
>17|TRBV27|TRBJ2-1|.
CASSLRGRGNGYNEQFF
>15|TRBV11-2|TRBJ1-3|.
CASSLEGRAGNTIYF
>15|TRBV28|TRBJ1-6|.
CASSPTTGYNSPLHF
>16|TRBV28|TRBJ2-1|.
CASRKGLAGVRNEQFF
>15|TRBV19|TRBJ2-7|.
CASSIDLGLRYEQYF
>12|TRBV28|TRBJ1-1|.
CASSFLSTEAFF
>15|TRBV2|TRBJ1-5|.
CASRGTGGYNQPQHF
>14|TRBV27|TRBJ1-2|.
CASSSHRGSGGYTF
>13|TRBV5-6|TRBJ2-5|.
CASSFSGRETQYF
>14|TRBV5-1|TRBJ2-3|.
CASSLGTSTDTQYF
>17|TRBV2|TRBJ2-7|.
CASSEEASGSPTYEQYF
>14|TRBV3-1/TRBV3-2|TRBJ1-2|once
CASSQLQGNYGYTF
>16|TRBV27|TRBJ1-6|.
CASSLTGTGGHSPLHF
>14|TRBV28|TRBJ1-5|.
CASSPGGINQPQHF
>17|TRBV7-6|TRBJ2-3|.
CASSSRLAGGSTDTQYF
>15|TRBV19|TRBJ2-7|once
CASSKIWAGGYEQYF
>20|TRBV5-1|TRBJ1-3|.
CASSLTGQAFRLGSGNTIYF
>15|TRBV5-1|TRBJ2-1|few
CASSQNVGPTNEQFF
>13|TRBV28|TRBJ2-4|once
CASRETGSEIQYF
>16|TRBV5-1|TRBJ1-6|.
CASSLDGTGLSSPLHF
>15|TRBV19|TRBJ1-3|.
CATRRTTGAGNTIYF
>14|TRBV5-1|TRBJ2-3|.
CASSLGQGGDTQYF
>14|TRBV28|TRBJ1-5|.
CASDRGGSNQPQHF
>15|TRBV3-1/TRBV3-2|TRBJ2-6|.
CASRLSSPGANVLTF
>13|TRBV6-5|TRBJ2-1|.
CASRATRYNEQFF
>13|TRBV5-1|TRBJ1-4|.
CASSWASNEKLFF
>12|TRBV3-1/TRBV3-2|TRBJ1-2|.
CASSQTGPGYTF
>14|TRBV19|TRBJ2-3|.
CASSTSGGTDTQYF
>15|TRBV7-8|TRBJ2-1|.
CASSPRQGARNEQFF
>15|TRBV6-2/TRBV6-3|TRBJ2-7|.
CASSSRTSRSYEQYF
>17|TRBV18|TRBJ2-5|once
CASSPTSGSRQQETQYF
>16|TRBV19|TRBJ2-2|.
CASRALAKANTGELFF
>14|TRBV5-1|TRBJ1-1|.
CASSYRDRVTEAFF
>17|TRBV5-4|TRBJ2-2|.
CASSLGIGGTNTGELFF
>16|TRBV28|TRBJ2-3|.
CASSPTRGGGTDTQYF
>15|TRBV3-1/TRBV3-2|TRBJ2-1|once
CASSQGPGLVYEQFF
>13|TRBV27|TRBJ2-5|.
CASSFLAQETQYF